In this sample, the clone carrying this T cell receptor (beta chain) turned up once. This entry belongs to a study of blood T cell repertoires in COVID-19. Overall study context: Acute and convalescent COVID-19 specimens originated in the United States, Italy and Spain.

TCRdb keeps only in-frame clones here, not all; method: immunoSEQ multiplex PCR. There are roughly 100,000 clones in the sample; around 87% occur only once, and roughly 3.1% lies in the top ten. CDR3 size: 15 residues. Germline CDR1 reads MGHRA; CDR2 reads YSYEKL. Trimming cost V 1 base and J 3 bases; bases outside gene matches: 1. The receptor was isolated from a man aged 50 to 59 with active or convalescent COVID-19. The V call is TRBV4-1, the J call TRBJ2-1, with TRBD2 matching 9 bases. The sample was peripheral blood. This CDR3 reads CASSQGAGGYNEQFF. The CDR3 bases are TGCGCCAGCAGCCAAGGAGCGGGGGGCTACAATGAGCAGTTCTTC.